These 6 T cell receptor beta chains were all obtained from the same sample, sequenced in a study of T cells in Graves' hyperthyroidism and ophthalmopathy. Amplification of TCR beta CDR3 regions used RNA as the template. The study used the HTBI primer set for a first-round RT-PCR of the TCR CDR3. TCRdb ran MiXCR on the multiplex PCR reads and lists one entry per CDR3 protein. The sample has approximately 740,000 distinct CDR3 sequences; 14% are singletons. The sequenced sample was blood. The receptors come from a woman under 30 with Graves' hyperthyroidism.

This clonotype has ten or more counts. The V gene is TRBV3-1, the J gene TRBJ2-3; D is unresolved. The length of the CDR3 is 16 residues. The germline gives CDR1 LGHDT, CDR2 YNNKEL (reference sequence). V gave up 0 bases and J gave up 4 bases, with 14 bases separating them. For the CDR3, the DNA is TGTGCCAGCAGCCAAGATCACTCCTTACCCCCAGATACGCAGTATTTT. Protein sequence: CASSQDHSLPPDTQYF.

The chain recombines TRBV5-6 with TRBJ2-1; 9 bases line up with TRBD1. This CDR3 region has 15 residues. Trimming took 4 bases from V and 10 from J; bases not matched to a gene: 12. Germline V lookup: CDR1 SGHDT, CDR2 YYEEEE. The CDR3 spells CASSPGTGLIWEQFF. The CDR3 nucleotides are TGTGCCAGCAGCCCTGGGACAGGGTTGATATGGGAGCAGTTCTTC.

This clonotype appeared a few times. The CDR3 sequence is CASSLGGANTEAFF. CDR3 DNA: TGTGCCAGCAGCCTTGGGGGAGCAAACACTGAAGCTTTCTTT. The V gene is TRBV5-6, the J gene TRBJ1-1; possibly TRBD1 for D (5 bases). The CDR3 is made up of 14 amino acids. V was trimmed by 4 bases and J by 2 bases, leaving 12 bases between them. The germline gives CDR1 SGHDT, CDR2 YYEEEE. Filled out from reference TRBV5-6 and TRBJ1-1, the complete variable domain reads DAGVTQSPTHLIKTRGQQVTLRCSPKSGHDTVSWYQQALGQGPQFIFQYYEEEERQRGNFPDRFSGHQFPNYSSELNVNALLLGDSALYLCASSLGGANTEAFFGQGTRLTVV.

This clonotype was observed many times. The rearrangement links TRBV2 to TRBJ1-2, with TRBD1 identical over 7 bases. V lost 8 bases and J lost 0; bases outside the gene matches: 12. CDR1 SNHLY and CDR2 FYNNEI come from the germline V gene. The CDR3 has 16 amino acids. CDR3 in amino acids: CASPEGQLPPNYGYTF. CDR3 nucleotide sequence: TGTGCCAGCCCCGAGGGACAGCTACCTCCTAACTATGGCTACACCTTC.

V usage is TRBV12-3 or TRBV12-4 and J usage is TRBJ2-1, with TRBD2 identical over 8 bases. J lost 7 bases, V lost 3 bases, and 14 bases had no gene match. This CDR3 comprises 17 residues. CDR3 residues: CASSLASGYRGWNEQFF. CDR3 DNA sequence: TGTGCCAGCAGTTTGGCTAGCGGGTATCGAGGATGGAATGAGCAGTTCTTC.

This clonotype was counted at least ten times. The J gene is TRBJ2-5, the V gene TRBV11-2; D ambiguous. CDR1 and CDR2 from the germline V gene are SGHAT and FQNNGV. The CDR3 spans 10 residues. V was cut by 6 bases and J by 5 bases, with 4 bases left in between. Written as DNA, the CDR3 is TGTGCCAGCAGGGGGGAGACCCAGTACTTC. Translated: CASRGETQYF.